This T cell receptor (beta chain) was found in a study of blood T cell repertoires in COVID-19. Trimming shortened V by 6 bases and J by 2 bases, and 25 bases separated the two germline ends. Germline CDR1 reads SQVTM; CDR2 reads ANQGSEA. The CDR3 is 17 residues long. Produced via immunoSEQ multiplex PCR; TCRdb's table is partial and in-frame only. Among around 30,000 clones listed, 75% to 90% were seen once. The clonotype comes from a human donor in a cohort sampled during active COVID-19. Sequenced input: peripheral blood. V is TRBV29-1 and J is TRBJ1-1, with a weak D call TRBD1 (6 bases). CDR3 region: CSVVDLTAWGQNTEAFF. The CDR3 nucleotides read TGCAGCGTAGTTGACCTGACGGCCTGGGGGCAAAACACTGAAGCTTTCTTT.